Below, one T cell receptor (beta chain) is given with its context. This clonotype has a handful of counts. What this receptor recognizes is not known. No base-level quality is on record; no much larger clone is a single base apart. The data stem from a study of blood T cells in healthy people across ages (dated by TCRdb to between 2014 and 2017). Looking at the study overall: In model experiments, template switching captured roughly one uniquely barcoded TCR beta cDNA molecule for every two T cells. Two additional independent replicas of 1 million unique cDNA reads from the same blood draw were analyzed for two donors (one aged 18 to 30 and one aged 80 or older). Four age groups were formed from the donors: young (average roughly 15 years), middle-aged (approximately 41), aged (62) and long-lived (less than 85). To track age-related changes in TCR beta repertoire diversity, the study relied on deep sequencing normalized with unique cDNA molecular identifiers. Donors of different ages were randomly distributed across sequencing lanes to avoid experimental bias.

Compared with germline, V lacks 2 bases and J lacks 2 bases; bases without a gene match: 5. The CDR3 runs 15 amino acids, cysteine and phenylalanine included. Left in the record is the CDR3 DNA by itself, 45 bases read in frame from the first base. The germline V gene sets CDR1 to LGHNA and CDR2 to YSLEER. Paper-wide results and their limitations: The percentage of naive T cells measured by flow cytometry correlated strongly with observed TCR beta diversity. Estimates of total diversity based on one million sequenced T cells were regarded as lower bounds and as underestimates. Compared with the aged group, the long-lived group had more naive CD4+ T cells, fewer expanded clones and increased TCR diversity, suggesting age selection. The CMV infection status of donors was not known, potentially confounding age-related changes in expanded clonotypes. Observed TCR beta diversity per million T cells fell roughly linearly with age, and a significant reduction was already apparent by age around 40. Since profiling was done on bulk unsorted PBMCs, naive and antigen-experienced compartments could not be conclusively compared.

The library came from 5' RACE. These reads were obtained on an Illumina HiSeq 2500. A second about 7 to 12 cycle PCR used a sample-barcoded 5' primer and a J-beta primer mix. A unique molecular identifier was introduced onto each TCR beta cDNA molecule by a template-switch 5' adaptor carrying 12 random nucleotides. At least 2.5 million CDR3-containing paired-end reads were obtained from each sample. The Mint cDNA synthesis kit, primed by a TRBC-specific oligonucleotide, was used to synthesize first-strand cDNA from all RNA. Following uracil-DNA glycosylase treatment, all cDNA underwent a first 18-cycle PCR with the universal primers M1SS and BC2_uni_R. On the authors' methods: Each sample was normalized by randomly selecting 1 million high-quality reads, each carrying a distinct molecular identifier. Reads with shared molecular identifiers were discarded instead of being binned into consensus sequences. CDR3 identification, clonotype clustering and error correction used MiTCR with a Q25 quality threshold and the strictest error-elimination algorithm. A nonparametric unseen species model with Euler transformation was used to estimate a lower bound on total TCR beta diversity. The public sequencing data were trimmed at Q25 with fastp and processed into clonotypes with MiXCR by TCRdb, which kept only in-frame beta chains. Identical CDR3 proteins give one entry, which carries the most common genes and DNA. The authors' filters were not applied to this entry. For this sample there are fewer than 1 million distinct CDR3 sequences; 40% to 50% appear just once. The ten largest clones add up to under 20% of the sample.

The roughly 39 donors, aged roughly 6 to 90 years, were systemically healthy Caucasian individuals from Russia. Around 9.8 milliliters of peripheral blood were collected from each donor into EDTA-treated Vacutainer tubes. Ficoll-Paque density-gradient centrifugation was used to isolate PBMCs, with at least 7 million obtained per sample. Trizol reagent was used to extract total RNA from the PBMCs, yielding at least 6 micrograms per sample. Naive CD45RAhigh/CD27high T cell percentages were measured by flow cytometry on a PBMC aliquot from every donor. Sequencing input: blood. The chain is made from TRBV4-3 and TRBJ1-2; a stretch of 7 junction bases matches TRBD1. This sequence originates from a man aged 60-69 years in good health. The sequenced DNA: TGCGCCAGCAGCCAAACGGCAGGGGGGAACTATGGCTACACCTTC. It encodes CASSQTAGGNYGYTF.